These T cell receptor beta chains were read from a single sample in a study of neurological immune-mediated disorders. MiXCR, run by TCRdb on the 5' RACE reads, gives a single entry per CDR3 protein. The repertoire has more than 40,000 distinct CDR3 sequences, about 12% of them found once; the top ten carry 9%. The source material was PBMCs. Receptors were obtained from a male donor with HTLV-1-associated myelopathy (HAM/TSP). The CDR3 runs from the conserved cysteine through the conserved F or W. Each record gives: CDR3 DNA, CDR3 protein, D gene, V gene, J gene, clone size. D genes are given only for firm matches. Expanded clones get a size class; other rows say once, few or many, or leave the size out.

CDR3nt: TGTGCCAGCAGTTTACTCCAGGGGAAGGTTGGGGCTTTCTTT
CDR3aa: CASSLLQGKVGAFF
d_gene: NA
v_gene: TRBV12-3/TRBV12-4
j_gene: TRBJ1-1
abundance: many

CDR3nt: TGTGCCATCAGTGATGGAGGGACCGGCTACACCTTC
CDR3aa: CAISDGGTGYTF
d_gene: NA
v_gene: TRBV10-3
j_gene: TRBJ1-2
abundance: many

CDR3nt: TGTGCCAGCAGTTTTCCTAGCGGGGGGAGAAACGAGCAGTACTTC
CDR3aa: CASSFPSGGRNEQYF
d_gene: TRBD2
v_gene: TRBV2
j_gene: TRBJ2-7
abundance: NA

CDR3nt: TGCAGCGCCGTGAGGCAGCGGGACAGCTACGAGCAGTACTTC
CDR3aa: CSAVRQRDSYEQYF
d_gene: NA
v_gene: TRBV29-1
j_gene: TRBJ2-7
abundance: many

CDR3nt: TGTGCCAGTTCGGGGTTTTTCTCACCCCTCCACTTT
CDR3aa: CASSGFFSPLHF
d_gene: NA
v_gene: TRBV11-2
j_gene: TRBJ1-6
abundance: many

CDR3nt: TGTGCCAGCAGACCTCGGGAGGGGATTTACAATGAGCAGTTCTTC
CDR3aa: CASRPREGIYNEQFF
d_gene: TRBD2
v_gene: TRBV6-2/TRBV6-3
j_gene: TRBJ2-1
abundance: many

CDR3nt: TGTGCCAGCAGCTTGATCGCAGGGCGGTCTGAAGCTTTCTTT
CDR3aa: CASSLIAGRSEAFF
d_gene: NA
v_gene: TRBV5-8
j_gene: TRBJ1-1
abundance: NA

CDR3nt: TGTGCCAGCAGCCCCCAACTGGGCAGGGCCACTGGCTACACCTTC
CDR3aa: CASSPQLGRATGYTF
d_gene: NA
v_gene: TRBV7-2
j_gene: TRBJ1-2
abundance: many

CDR3nt: TGTGCCAGCAGCTTAGTGGGGTCTGTAGGGTATGAGACCCAGTACTTC
CDR3aa: CASSLVGSVGYETQYF
d_gene: NA
v_gene: TRBV7-8
j_gene: TRBJ2-5
abundance: many

CDR3nt: TGTGCCAGCAGCCGATACGCCGGGACAGGGGCCAATGAGCAGTTCTTC
CDR3aa: CASSRYAGTGANEQFF
d_gene: TRBD1
v_gene: TRBV5-6
j_gene: TRBJ2-1
abundance: many

CDR3nt: TGCAGTGCTAGGAGGGACAGGGCTTCCTACGAGCAGTACTTC
CDR3aa: CSARRDRASYEQYF
d_gene: TRBD1
v_gene: TRBV20-1
j_gene: TRBJ2-7
abundance: NA

CDR3nt: TGTGCCAGCAGCTTAATGGTGAGCTCCTACGAGCAGTACTTC
CDR3aa: CASSLMVSSYEQYF
d_gene: NA
v_gene: TRBV7-6
j_gene: TRBJ2-7
abundance: many

CDR3nt: TGCAGTGTTGCGGGGGGAAGGGGCACAGATACGCAGTATTTT
CDR3aa: CSVAGGRGTDTQYF
d_gene: TRBD2
v_gene: TRBV20-1
j_gene: TRBJ2-3
abundance: NA

CDR3nt: TGTGCCAGCAGCAGCCCCGGGACTACAAACTACGAGCAGTACTTC
CDR3aa: CASSSPGTTNYEQYF
d_gene: TRBD2
v_gene: TRBV11-2
j_gene: TRBJ2-7
abundance: NA

CDR3nt: TGTGCCAGCAGTCGACCCCCCCCCAGGGAAGCTTTCTTT
CDR3aa: CASSRPPPREAFF
d_gene: NA
v_gene: TRBV6-2/TRBV6-3
j_gene: TRBJ1-1
abundance: many

CDR3nt: TGCAGTGCTAGAGACCCTTGGATGGAGGGGGCGGGACAGCCCCAGCATTTT
CDR3aa: CSARDPWMEGAGQPQHF
d_gene: TRBD1
v_gene: TRBV20-1
j_gene: TRBJ1-5
abundance: many

CDR3nt: TGTGCCAGCAGCTCCCTAGTGGGGGCCGTCACCTACGAGCAGTACTTC
CDR3aa: CASSSLVGAVTYEQYF
d_gene: NA
v_gene: TRBV7-2
j_gene: TRBJ2-7
abundance: many

CDR3nt: TGTGCCAGCAGCCCCCCCGGTGGGCTCCTGACCCTCCACTTT
CDR3aa: CASSPPGGLLTLHF
d_gene: NA
v_gene: TRBV3-1
j_gene: TRBJ1-6
abundance: many

CDR3nt: TGTGCCAGCAGCGTCCCGGGACAGGGGGCGGTGGAAAAACTGTTTTTT
CDR3aa: CASSVPGQGAVEKLFF
d_gene: TRBD1
v_gene: TRBV3-1
j_gene: TRBJ1-4
abundance: many

CDR3nt: TGTGCCTGGAGCGGAGGGACAGGGGATTGGAGGGAGCAGTACTTC
CDR3aa: CAWSGGTGDWREQYF
d_gene: TRBD1
v_gene: TRBV30
j_gene: TRBJ2-7
abundance: NA

CDR3nt: TGCAGTGCTAGAGATCGCGGGACAGGAGCAGTTTCGCCCCAGCATTTT
CDR3aa: CSARDRGTGAVSPQHF
d_gene: TRBD1
v_gene: TRBV20-1
j_gene: TRBJ1-5
abundance: many

CDR3nt: TGCAGTGCCCCACCCCGAGACAGGAGCACTGAAGCTTTCTTT
CDR3aa: CSAPPRDRSTEAFF
d_gene: NA
v_gene: TRBV20-1
j_gene: TRBJ1-1
abundance: NA

CDR3nt: TGTGCCAGCCGCCGGCGGGGGCTTAACACCGGGGAGCTGTTTTTT
CDR3aa: CASRRRGLNTGELFF
d_gene: NA
v_gene: TRBV6-5
j_gene: TRBJ2-2
abundance: many

CDR3nt: TGTGCCAGCAGTTACTCTACCCCCGACAGGGGGGGTCAGCCCCAGCATTTT
CDR3aa: CASSYSTPDRGGQPQHF
d_gene: TRBD1
v_gene: TRBV6-5
j_gene: TRBJ1-5
abundance: many